The present T cell receptor beta chain was sequenced within a study of CD8 T cells in ankylosing spondylitis. Overall study findings and caveats: Disease-linked clones reportedly concentrated significantly in matched ankylosing spondylitis synovial fluid. There was a TCR beta motif, made of 7 or 8 highly homologous variants, that appeared characteristic of ankylosing spondylitis blood. Some motif variants were previously reported in reactive arthritis synovial fluid and blood.

From the 5' RACE reads, TCRdb called clonotypes with MiXCR, one entry per CDR3 protein. The data contain about 510,000 distinct CDR3 sequences, roughly 5.2% of them singletons. In this sample, this clonotype turned up many times. The antigen remains undetermined. Per the germline V gene, CDR1 is SQVTM and CDR2 is ANQGSEA. This CDR3 region has 16 residues. Losses at the gene ends were 1 base for V and 6 bases for J; bases not matched to a gene: 10. The sequencing sample was made of blood, either unsorted or a sorted T cell fraction (not recorded which). The receptor was isolated from a male donor with ankylosing spondylitis. The V gene is TRBV29-1, the J gene TRBJ2-3; TRBD2 matches 10 bases. The chain's CDR3 is CSVEGTSGVLADTQYF. The CDR3 DNA reads TGCAGCGTTGAAGGAACTAGCGGGGTCCTCGCCGATACGCAGTATTTT.